These 4 T cell receptor beta chains were sequenced from one sample in a study of CD8 T cells in ankylosing spondylitis. TCRdb processed the 5' RACE reads anew with MiXCR; each CDR3 protein has one entry. The profile shows 470,000 or so distinct CDR3 sequences, about 24% of them singletons. Study findings and constraints: Ankylosing spondylitis blood appeared to carry a characteristic TCR beta motif of roughly eight highly homologous variants.

These receptors' antigens are unknown. Sequences were obtained from blood, either unsorted or a sorted T cell fraction (not recorded which). These receptors originate from a male donor with ankylosing spondylitis.

The chain employs TRBV7-6 and TRBJ2-2; D unclear. The length of the CDR3 is 16 residues. V gave up 2 bases and J gave up 0 bases, with 10 bases separating them. Germline CDR1 reads SGHVS; CDR2 reads FNYEAQ. CDR3 sequence reads: CASSLQSGTNTGELFF. The CDR3 DNA reads TGTGCCAGCAGCTTACAGAGTGGGACGAACACCGGGGAGCTGTTTTTT.

The chain recombines TRBV19 with TRBJ2-3; 7 bases agree with TRBD1. Germline V gene lookup returns CDR1 LNHDA and CDR2 SQIVND (reference sequence). The CDR3 loop spans 18 amino acids. With V trimmed by 5 bases and J by 0 bases, 14 bases remained unmatched. The CDR3 nucleotides are TGTGCCAGTAGTTCCCCTGGCAGGGGGAGAGTTAGCACAGATACGCAGTATTTT. This encodes CASSSPGRGRVSTDTQYF. Full variable domain (rest looked up from reference TRBV19 and TRBJ2-3): DGGITQSPKYLFRKEGQNVTLSCEQNLNHDAMYWYRQDPGQGLRLIYYSQIVNDFQKGDIAEGYSVSREKKESFPLTVTSAQKNPTAFYLCASSSPGRGRVSTDTQYFGPGTRLTVL.

This clonotype was seen only a few times. The V call is TRBV6-1, the J call TRBJ1-5; 10 bases match TRBD1. CDR3 length: 14 residues. Germline V CDR1 and CDR2: MNHNS, SASEGT. V lost 6 bases and J lost 7; bases outside the gene matches: 6. CDR3 residues: CASSPGTGVQPQHF. CDR3 bases: TGTGCCAGCAGCCCCGGGACAGGGGTCCAGCCCCAGCATTTT.

The chain is built from TRBV3-1 and TRBJ1-1; unclear D gene. This CDR3 has 15 residues. V dropped 0 bases and J dropped 0 bases, with 8 bases sitting between them. CDR1 is LGHDT and CDR2 is YNNKEL in the germline V gene (reference sequence). The DNA for the CDR3 is TGTGCCAGCAGCCAAGATTACCTGATGAACACTGAAGCTTTCTTT. Protein sequence: CASSQDYLMNTEAFF.